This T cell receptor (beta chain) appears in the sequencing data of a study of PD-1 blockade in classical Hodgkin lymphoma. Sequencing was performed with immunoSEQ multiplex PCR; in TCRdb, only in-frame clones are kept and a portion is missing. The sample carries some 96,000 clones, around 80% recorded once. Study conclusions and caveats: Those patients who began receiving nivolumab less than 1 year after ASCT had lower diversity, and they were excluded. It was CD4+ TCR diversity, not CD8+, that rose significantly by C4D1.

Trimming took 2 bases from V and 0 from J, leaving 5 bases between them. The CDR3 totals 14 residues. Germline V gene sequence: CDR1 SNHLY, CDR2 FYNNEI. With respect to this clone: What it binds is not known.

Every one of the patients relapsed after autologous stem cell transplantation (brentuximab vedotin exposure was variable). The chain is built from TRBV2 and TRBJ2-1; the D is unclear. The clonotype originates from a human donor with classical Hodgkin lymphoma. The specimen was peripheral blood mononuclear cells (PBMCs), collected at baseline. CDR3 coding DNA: TGTGCCAGCAGTGAAAGGATCTCCTACAATGAGCAGTTCTTC. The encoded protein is CASSERISYNEQFF.